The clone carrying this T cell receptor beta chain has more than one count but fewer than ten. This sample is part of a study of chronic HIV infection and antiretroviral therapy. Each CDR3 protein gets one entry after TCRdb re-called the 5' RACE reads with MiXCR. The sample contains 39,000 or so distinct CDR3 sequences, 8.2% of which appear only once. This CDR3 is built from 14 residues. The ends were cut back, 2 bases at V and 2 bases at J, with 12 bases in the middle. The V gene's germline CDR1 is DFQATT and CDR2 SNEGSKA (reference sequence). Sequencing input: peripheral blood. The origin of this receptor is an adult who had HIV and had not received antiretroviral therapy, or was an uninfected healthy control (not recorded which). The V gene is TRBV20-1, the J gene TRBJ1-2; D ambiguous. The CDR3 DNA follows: TGCAGTGCTAGACAGAATGAGAAAAACTATGGCTACACCTTC. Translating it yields CSARQNEKNYGYTF.